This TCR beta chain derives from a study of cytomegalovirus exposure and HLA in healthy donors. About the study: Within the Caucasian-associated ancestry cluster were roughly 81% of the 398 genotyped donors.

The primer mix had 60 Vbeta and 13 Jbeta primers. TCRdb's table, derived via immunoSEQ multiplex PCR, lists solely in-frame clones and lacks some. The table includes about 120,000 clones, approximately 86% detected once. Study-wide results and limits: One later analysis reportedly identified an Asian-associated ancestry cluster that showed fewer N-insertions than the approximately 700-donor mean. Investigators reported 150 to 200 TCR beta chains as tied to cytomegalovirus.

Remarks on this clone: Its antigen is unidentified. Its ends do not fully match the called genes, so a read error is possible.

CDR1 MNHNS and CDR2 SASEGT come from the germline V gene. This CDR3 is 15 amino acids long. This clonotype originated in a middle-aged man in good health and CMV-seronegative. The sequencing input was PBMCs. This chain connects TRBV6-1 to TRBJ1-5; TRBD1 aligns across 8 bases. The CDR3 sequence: CAGSPMTGENQPQHF. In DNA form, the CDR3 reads TGTGCCGGCAGCCCCATGACAGGGGAGAATCAGCCCCAGCATTTT.